Given below is one TCR beta chain in context. With 3 bases clipped from V and 2 bases from J, the junction kept 4 bases outside the gene matches. Germline V gene sequence: CDR1 DFQATT, CDR2 SNEGSKA (reference sequence). The CDR3 loop spans 14 amino acids. The data originate from a study of blood T cell repertoires in COVID-19. Study at large: Sites across the United States, Italy and Spain contributed samples from acute and convalescent COVID-19. The analysed material was cDNA or gDNA that came from T cells, B-cell-depleted T cells, or PBMCs.

Authors' processing steps: Estimated nucleated cell counts came from reference gene primer amplification. Sequencing used immunoSEQ multiplex PCR; TCRdb keeps in-frame clones, though not all of them. That table is the source of V, J and clone size, and D and trimming were worked out from the DNA. The sample includes 150,000 to 200,000 clones, about 87% seen only once; the top ten take about a quarter. Specimen: peripheral blood. The source of this sequence is a man aged 60-69 years with acute or convalescent COVID-19. This sequence joins TRBV20-1 and TRBJ2-7, with 10 nucleotides matching TRBD2. DNA of the CDR3: TGCAGTGCTAGTCAACTAGCGGGAACCTACGAGCAGTACTTC. Encoded protein: CSASQLAGTYEQYF.